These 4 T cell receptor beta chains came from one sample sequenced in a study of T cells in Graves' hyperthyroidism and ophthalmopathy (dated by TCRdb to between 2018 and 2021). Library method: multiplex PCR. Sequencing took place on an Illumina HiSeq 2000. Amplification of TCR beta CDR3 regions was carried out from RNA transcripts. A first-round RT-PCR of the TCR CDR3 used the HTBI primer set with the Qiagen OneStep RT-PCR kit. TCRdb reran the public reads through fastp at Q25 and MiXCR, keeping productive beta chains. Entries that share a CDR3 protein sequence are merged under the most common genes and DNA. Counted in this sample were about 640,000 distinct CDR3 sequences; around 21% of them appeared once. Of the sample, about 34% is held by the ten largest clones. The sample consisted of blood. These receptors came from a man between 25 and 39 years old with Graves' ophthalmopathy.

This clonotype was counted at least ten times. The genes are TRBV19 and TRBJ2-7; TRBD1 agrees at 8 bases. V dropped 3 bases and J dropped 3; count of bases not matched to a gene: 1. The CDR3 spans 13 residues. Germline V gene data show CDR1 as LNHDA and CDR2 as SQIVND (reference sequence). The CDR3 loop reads CASSIGTGYEQYF. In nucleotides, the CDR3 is TGTGCCAGTAGTATCGGGACAGGCTACGAGCAGTACTTC.

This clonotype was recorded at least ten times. The CDR3 nucleotides are TGCAGTGCTAGAGATCGCACAGTTAACTATGGCTACACCTTC. Its translation is CSARDRTVNYGYTF. The gene calls are TRBV20-1 and TRBJ1-2; D unresolved. The CDR3 has 14 residues. Germline-derived CDR1 and CDR2 are DFQATT and SNEGSKA (reference sequence). The V and J ends lost 0 bases and 1 base respectively, with 9 bases between them.

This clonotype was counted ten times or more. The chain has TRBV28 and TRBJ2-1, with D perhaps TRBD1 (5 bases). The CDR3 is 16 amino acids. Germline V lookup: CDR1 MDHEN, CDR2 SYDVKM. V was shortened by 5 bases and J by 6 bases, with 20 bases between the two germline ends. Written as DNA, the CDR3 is TGTGCCAGCAGTCCTCGGGTGGGGCTCGAAGCCAATGAGCAGTTCTTC. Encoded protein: CASSPRVGLEANEQFF. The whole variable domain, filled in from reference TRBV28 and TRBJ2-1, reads DVKVTQSSRYLVKRTGEKVFLECVQDMDHENMFWYRQDPGLGLRLIYFSYDVKMKEKGDIPEGYSVSREKKERFSLILESASTNQTSMYLCASSPRVGLEANEQFFGPGTRLTVL.

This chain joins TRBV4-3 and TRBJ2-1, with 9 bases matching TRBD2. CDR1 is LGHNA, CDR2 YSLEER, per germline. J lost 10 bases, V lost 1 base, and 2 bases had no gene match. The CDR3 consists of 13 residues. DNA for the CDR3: TGCGCCAGCAGCCAAGCTAGCGGGACGGAGCAGTTCTTC. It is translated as CASSQASGTEQFF.